One sample yielded the 29 T cell receptor beta chains listed below, sequenced in a study of CD8+CD57+ T cells in acquired aplastic anemia. Profiling that covered TCR beta VDJ and CDR3 relied on genomic DNA as its template. From the reads, TCRdb called clonotypes with MiXCR, one entry per CDR3 protein. The sample has around 230,000 distinct CDR3 sequences; 60% to 65% are singletons. Sequenced material: sorted CD4+, CD8+, or CD8+CD57+ T cells (not recorded which) from PBMCs. These receptors were taken from a human donor in good health.

The sample holds one count of this clonotype. The rearrangement joins TRBV2 to TRBJ2-7; 8 bases agree with TRBD1. V was clipped by 8 bases and J by 4 bases; unmatched bases: 16. The V gene's germline CDR1 is SNHLY and CDR2 FYNNEI. There are 16 residues in the CDR3. CDR3 sequence: CASQGDRDRNSYEQYF. CDR3 DNA: TGTGCCAGCCAAGGCGACCGGGACAGGAATTCTTACGAGCAGTACTTC.

This clonotype was recorded at least ten times. The V call is TRBV29-1, the J call TRBJ2-1; 13 bases match TRBD2. There are 14 residues in the CDR3. The germline V gene has CDR1 SQVTM and CDR2 ANQGSEA. The trim removed 8 bases at V and 8 bases at J, leaving 9 bases unmatched. The CDR3 protein is CSSTVGLAGYEQFF. The CDR3 bases are TGCAGCTCCACCGTGGGACTAGCGGGGTATGAGCAGTTCTTC.

This chain joins TRBV19 and TRBJ2-7, with a tentative D call TRBD1 (5 bases). The V gene's germline CDR1 is LNHDA and CDR2 SQIVND (reference sequence). CDR3 size: 13 residues. Trimming removed 9 bases at V and 6 bases at J, with 18 bases between. The CDR3 sequence is CASSARVVGEQYF. The DNA for the CDR3 is TGTGCCAGCAGCGCCAGGGTGGTAGGCGAGCAGTACTTC.

As concerns this clonotype: Just one base apart from a much larger clone, this may be a read error. The conserved phenylalanine or tryptophan is not found at the CDR3 terminus, so this likely reflects a read error. CDR3 bases: TGTGCCAGCAGCCCCGGGCCGCTGAACACTGAAGCTTTCTGT. It encodes CASSPGPLNTEAFC. The V gene is TRBV9, the J gene TRBJ1-1; no reliable D call. In germline, CDR1 is SGDLS, CDR2 YYNGEE. With 4 bases removed from V and 0 bases from J, the gap between germline ends came to 10 bases. The CDR3 sequence is 14 residues long.

Only a few counts were recorded for this clonotype. This chain uses TRBV27 with TRBJ2-1; 8 nucleotides align to TRBD2. Per the germline V gene, CDR1 is MNHEY and CDR2 is SMNVEV (reference sequence). CDR3 length: 15 residues. After removal of 9 bases from V and 0 bases from J, the junction contained 7 bases not matched to a gene. For the CDR3, the DNA is TGTGCCAGTACACGCGGGGGGAGCTCCTACAATGAGCAGTTCTTC. Residues: CASTRGGSSYNEQFF.

The chain has TRBV20-1 and TRBJ1-5; D call uncertain. Germline CDR1 and CDR2: DFQATT and SNEGSKA (reference sequence). V lost 3 bases and J lost 1, with 13 bases in between. The CDR3 is 15 residues long. Written as DNA, the CDR3 is TGCAGTGCTAGGGACCCCTCGGGGAGCAATCAGCCCCAGCATTTT. This gives the protein CSARDPSGSNQPQHF.

The rearrangement links TRBV20-1 to TRBJ1-1, with 9 bases identical to TRBD1. This CDR3 spans 13 amino acids. Germline assignment: CDR1 DFQATT and CDR2 SNEGSKA (reference sequence). Trimming cost V 5 bases and J 1 base; bases outside gene matches: 2. The CDR3 protein is CSAEDRGNTEAFF. In nucleotides, the CDR3 is TGCAGTGCTGAGGACAGGGGGAACACTGAAGCTTTCTTT.

V is TRBV7-2 and J is TRBJ2-4; 7 bases match TRBD1. Germline V gene sequence: CDR1 SGHTA, CDR2 FQGNSA. CDR3 length equals 13 residues. With V trimmed by 5 bases and J by 4 bases, 2 bases remained unmatched. The DNA of the CDR3 is TGTGCCAGCAGCCCACAGGGGAAAAACATTCAGTACTTC. It specifies CASSPQGKNIQYF.

This chain connects TRBV15 to TRBJ1-5; D is ambiguous. Trimming stripped 0 bases from V and 3 bases from J, with 9 bases between. The CDR3 length is 15 residues. Germline V gene sequence: CDR1 LNHNV, CDR2 YYDKDF (reference sequence). The CDR3 loop is CATSREPDPNQPQHF. CDR3 DNA sequence: TGTGCCACCAGCAGAGAACCAGACCCCAATCAGCCCCAGCATTTT.

The J gene is TRBJ2-1, the V gene TRBV5-1, with TRBD2 matching 13 bases. The CDR3 is made up of 16 amino acids. Germline V gene data show CDR1 as SGHRS and CDR2 as YFSETQ. J lost 11 bases, V lost 4 bases, and 12 bases had no gene match. The CDR3 here is CASSGTGTSGMNKQFF. The CDR3 bases are TGCGCCAGCAGCGGAACCGGGACTAGCGGGATGAATAAGCAGTTCTTC.

This clonotype showed up many times. The chain recombines TRBV11-3 with TRBJ2-1; the match to TRBD2 covers 7 bases. Germline trimming cut 5 bases from V and 5 bases from J; bases unmatched to any gene: 12. This CDR3 contains 16 residues. CDR1 and CDR2 (germline): SGHNT, YENEEA. The CDR3 sequence: CASSPGWRESDNEQFF. In nucleotides, the CDR3 is TGTGCCAGCAGCCCTGGGTGGCGGGAGTCGGACAATGAGCAGTTCTTC.

The table lists this clonotype with many counts. The chain employs TRBV24-1 and TRBJ2-2, with D perhaps matching TRBD2 (5 bases). V lost 3 bases, J lost 1 base, and 8 bases lay in between. Germline loops: CDR1 KGHDR, CDR2 SFDVKD. The CDR3 sequence is 15 residues long. This CDR3 reads CATSDPRENTGELFF. CDR3 nucleotide sequence: TGTGCCACCAGTGATCCGAGGGAGAACACCGGGGAGCTGTTTTTT.

Points on this clonotype: One junction end does not reproduce the germline sequence, and a read error may be involved. The V and J genes are TRBV5-1 and TRBJ2-7; TRBD1 might be the D (6 bases). Germline CDR1 reads SGHRS; CDR2 reads YFSETQ. The CDR3 is made up of 15 amino acids. The CDR3 region is CASSIDLQGGYEQYF. The CDR3 DNA reads as TGTGCCAGTAGTATAGATCTACAGGGTGGGTACGAGCAGTACTTC.

The rearrangement uses TRBV5-4 and TRBJ2-7, with 7 bases that match TRBD2. Germline values: CDR1 SGHNT, CDR2 YYREEE (reference sequence). The CDR3 contains 15 residues. Trimming removed 3 bases from V and 6 bases from J; junction bases left unmatched: 12. The DNA of the CDR3 is TGTGCCAGCAGCTCCCCGTCTTTAGGCGGGAGCGAGCAGTACTTC. This codes for CASSSPSLGGSEQYF.

Written as DNA, the CDR3 is TGTGCCAGCAGTGAAGGGCTAGCGTCATCCTACGAGCAGTACTTC. Its protein product is CASSEGLASSYEQYF. This chain joins TRBV2 and TRBJ2-7; D is possibly TRBD2 (6 bases). Germline CDR1 SNHLY, CDR2 FYNNEI. Trimming stripped 1 base from V and 1 base from J, with 11 bases between. This CDR3 contains 15 residues.

This clonotype came up many times. J is TRBJ2-3 and V is TRBV20-1; 11 nucleotides line up with TRBD2. V shed 0 bases, J shed 4 bases, and the junction held 6 bases outside the gene matches. CDR3 length equals 16 residues. The germline V gene has CDR1 DFQATT and CDR2 SNEGSKA (reference sequence). For the CDR3, the DNA is TGCAGTGCTAGAGATTTACTAGCGGGAGTGTCAGATACGCAGTATTTT. The encoded protein is CSARDLLAGVSDTQYF.

The chain joins TRBV20-1 to TRBJ2-7, with 11 bases identical to TRBD1. The CDR3 has 15 amino acids. Germline CDR1 and CDR2: DFQATT and SNEGSKA (reference sequence). The CDR3 coding sequence is TGCAGCGTTGAAGACGGGACAGGGGGACGGGACGAGCAGTACTTC. This sequence encodes CSVEDGTGGRDEQYF.

Ten or more counts support this clonotype. The chain uses TRBV4-1 and TRBJ2-7, with TRBD2 matching 11 bases. The CDR3 is made up of 14 amino acids. Germline V gene sequence: CDR1 MGHRA, CDR2 YSYEKL. Trimming at V came to 3 bases and at J to 2 bases, leaving 0 bases not matched to a gene. CDR3 sequence reads: CASSHSGRAYEQYF. In DNA, the CDR3 is TGCGCCAGCAGCCATAGCGGGAGGGCCTACGAGCAGTACTTC.

This clonotype has just a few counts. This rearrangement joins TRBV5-1 to TRBJ1-6, with D tentatively TRBD1 (5 bases). V was trimmed by 6 bases and J by 8 bases, leaving 12 bases between them. Germline lookup yields CDR1 SGHRS and CDR2 YFSETQ. The CDR3 is 13 amino acids. The CDR3 protein is CASKQTEDSPLHF. The CDR3 coding sequence is TGCGCCAGCAAACAGACAGAGGATTCACCCCTCCACTTT.

The chain has TRBV15 and TRBJ1-5; no clear D. The CDR3 loop spans 15 amino acids. From germline, CDR1 is LNHNV and CDR2 YYDKDF (reference sequence). Deletions cut 0 bases from V and 3 bases from J, with 9 bases between. This CDR3 is CATSRDGGYNQPQHF. In nucleotides, the CDR3 is TGTGCCACCAGCAGAGATGGTGGCTACAATCAGCCCCAGCATTTT.

The rearrangement links TRBV20-1 to TRBJ2-2; D is uncertain. Germline assignment: CDR1 DFQATT and CDR2 SNEGSKA (reference sequence). This CDR3 spans 13 amino acids. The V end lost 3 bases, the J end lost 3 bases, and 8 bases lay between the germline ends. CDR3 sequence: CSARTGHTGELFF. The DNA of the CDR3 is TGCAGTGCTAGGACGGGTCACACCGGGGAGCTGTTTTTT.

This clonotype has ten or more counts. This chain connects TRBV7-2 to TRBJ2-7, with D possibly being TRBD1 or TRBD2 (6 bases each). Germline CDR1 reads SGHTA; CDR2 reads FQGNSA. This CDR3 region has 14 residues. V lost 2 bases and J 6 bases, leaving 14 bases between the germline ends. This chain's CDR3 is CASSLPMEGGEQYF. The CDR3 region has the DNA TGTGCCAGCAGCTTACCGATGGAGGGGGGCGAGCAGTACTTC.

V usage is TRBV14 and J usage is TRBJ1-3; D unresolved. This CDR3 contains 16 residues. The V gene's germline CDR1 is SGHDN and CDR2 FVKESK. V gave up 1 base and J gave up 0 bases, with 10 bases separating them. The CDR3 spells CASSQGYGSSGNTIYF. Here the CDR3 DNA reads TGTGCCAGCAGCCAAGGGTACGGGAGCTCTGGAAACACCATATATTTT.

This clonotype was seen a single time. CDR3 region: CSVSLVVWLDTEAFF. In nucleotides, the CDR3 is TGCAGCGTTTCCTTAGTGGTTTGGTTGGACACTGAAGCTTTCTTT. The chain recombines TRBV29-1 with TRBJ1-1; D gene unclear. CDR3 length: 15 residues. The germline V gene has CDR1 SQVTM and CDR2 ANQGSEA. V lost 5 bases and J 3 bases, leaving 19 bases between the germline ends.

This rearrangement joins TRBV24-1 to TRBJ2-5, with D possibly TRBD1 on 6 matching bases. Between the trimmed V and J ends, which lost 4 bases and 5 bases, there was a span of 13 bases. The CDR3 consists of 14 residues. Germline lookup yields CDR1 KGHDR and CDR2 SFDVKD. The CDR3 nucleotides are TGTGCCACCAGTGACGCACAGGGTATTGAGACCCAGTACTTC. Its translation is CATSDAQGIETQYF.

This clonotype was seen a few times. This chain uses TRBV7-3 with TRBJ2-3; 7 nucleotides agree with TRBD1. After removal of 5 bases from V and 1 base from J, the junction contained 9 bases not matched to a gene. The CDR3 loop spans 16 amino acids. Germline CDR1 is SGHTA and CDR2 is FQGTGA. The CDR3 protein is CASSPTLGQGTDTQYF. CDR3 sequence (DNA): TGTGCCAGCAGCCCGACCCTCGGACAGGGCACAGATACGCAGTATTTT.

The genes are TRBV2 and TRBJ2-5, with D maybe TRBD1 (7 bases). The germline V gene has CDR1 SNHLY and CDR2 FYNNEI. Trimming cost V 11 bases and J 5 bases, with 18 bases left between them. The CDR3 contains 13 residues. The CDR3 region has the DNA TGTGCCGGACTACAGGGGCGCATGGAGACCCAGTACTTC. Its translation is CAGLQGRMETQYF.

This clonotype appeared a few times. The CDR3 is CASSNAGGSYEQYF. CDR3 sequence (DNA): TGTGCCAGCAGCAATGCAGGGGGCTCCTACGAGCAGTACTTC. The V gene is TRBV5-6, the J gene TRBJ2-7; 7 bases fit TRBD1. Trimming cost V 4 bases and J 0 bases; bases outside gene matches: 4. CDR3 length equals 14 residues. In germline, CDR1 is SGHDT, CDR2 YYEEEE.

Worth noting for this clonotype: A read error may produce the germline difference seen at one junction end. The gene calls are TRBV5-1 and TRBJ2-7; 11 bases are shared with TRBD1. This CDR3 contains 13 residues. Germline V gene sequence: CDR1 SGHRS, CDR2 YFSETQ. CDR3 bases: TGTGCCAGCGGGGACAGGGGGACCTACGAGCAGTACTTC. Residues: CASGDRGTYEQYF.